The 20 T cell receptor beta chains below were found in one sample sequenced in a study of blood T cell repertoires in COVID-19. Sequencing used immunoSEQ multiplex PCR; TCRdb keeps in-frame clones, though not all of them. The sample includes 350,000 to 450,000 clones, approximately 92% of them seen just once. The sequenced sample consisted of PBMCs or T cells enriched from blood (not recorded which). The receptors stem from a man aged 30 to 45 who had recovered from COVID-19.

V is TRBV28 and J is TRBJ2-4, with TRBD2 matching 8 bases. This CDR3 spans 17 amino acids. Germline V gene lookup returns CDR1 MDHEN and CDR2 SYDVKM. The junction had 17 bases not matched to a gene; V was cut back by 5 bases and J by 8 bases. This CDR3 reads CASSPLSGRPGGDIQYF. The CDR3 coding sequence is TGTGCCAGCAGTCCTCTTTCGGGACGCCCGGGAGGGGACATTCAGTACTTC.

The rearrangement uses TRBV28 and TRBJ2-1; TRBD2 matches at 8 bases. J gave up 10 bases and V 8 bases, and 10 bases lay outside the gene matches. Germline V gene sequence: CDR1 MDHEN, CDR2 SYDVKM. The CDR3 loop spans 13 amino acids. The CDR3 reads CASVISGSAEQFF. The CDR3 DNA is TGTGCCAGCGTGATAAGCGGGAGCGCGGAGCAGTTCTTC.

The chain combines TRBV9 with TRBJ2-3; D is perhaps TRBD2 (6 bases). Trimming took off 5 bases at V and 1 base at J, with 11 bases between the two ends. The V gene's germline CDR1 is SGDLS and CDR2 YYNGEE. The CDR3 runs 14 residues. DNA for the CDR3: TGTGCCAGCAGTGCTGCTAGCGGCACAGATACGCAGTATTTT. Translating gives CASSAASGTDTQYF.

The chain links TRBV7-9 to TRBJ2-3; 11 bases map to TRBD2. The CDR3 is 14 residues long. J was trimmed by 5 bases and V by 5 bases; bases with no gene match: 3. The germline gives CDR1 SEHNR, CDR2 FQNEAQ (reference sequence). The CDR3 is CASSAGLAGDTQYF. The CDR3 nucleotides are TGTGCCAGCAGCGCCGGACTAGCGGGAGATACGCAGTATTTT.

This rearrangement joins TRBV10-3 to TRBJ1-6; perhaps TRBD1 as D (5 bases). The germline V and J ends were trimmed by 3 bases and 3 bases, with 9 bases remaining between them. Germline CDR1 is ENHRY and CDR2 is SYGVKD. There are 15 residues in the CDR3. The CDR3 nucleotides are TGTGCCATCAGTGACAGGGAGGGCTATAATTCACCCCTCCACTTT. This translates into CAISDREGYNSPLHF.

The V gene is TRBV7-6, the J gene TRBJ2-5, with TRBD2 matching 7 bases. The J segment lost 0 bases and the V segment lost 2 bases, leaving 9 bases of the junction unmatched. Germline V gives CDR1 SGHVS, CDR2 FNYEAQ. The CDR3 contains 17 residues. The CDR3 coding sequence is TGTGCCAGCAGCTTACGGCAACTAGCGCAATACCAAGAGACCCAGTACTTC. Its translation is CASSLRQLAQYQETQYF. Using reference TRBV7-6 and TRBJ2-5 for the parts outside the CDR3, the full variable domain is GAGVSQSPRYKVTKRGQDVALRCDPISGHVSLYWYRQALGQGPEFLTYFNYEAQQDKSGLPNDRFSAERPEGSISTLTIQRTEQRDSAMYRCASSLRQLAQYQETQYFGPGTRLLVL.

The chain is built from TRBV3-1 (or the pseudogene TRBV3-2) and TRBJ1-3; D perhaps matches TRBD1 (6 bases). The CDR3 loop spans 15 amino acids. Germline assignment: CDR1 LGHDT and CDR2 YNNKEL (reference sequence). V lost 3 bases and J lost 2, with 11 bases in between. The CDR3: CASSQGAGAGNTIYF. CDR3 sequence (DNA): TGTGCCAGCAGCCAGGGGGCAGGGGCTGGAAACACCATATATTTT.

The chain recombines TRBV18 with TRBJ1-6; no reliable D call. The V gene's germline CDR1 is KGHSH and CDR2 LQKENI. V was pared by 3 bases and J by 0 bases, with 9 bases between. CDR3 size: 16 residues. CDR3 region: CASSPEVSSYNSPLHF. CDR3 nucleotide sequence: TGTGCCAGCTCACCCGAGGTGAGCTCCTATAATTCACCCCTCCACTTT.

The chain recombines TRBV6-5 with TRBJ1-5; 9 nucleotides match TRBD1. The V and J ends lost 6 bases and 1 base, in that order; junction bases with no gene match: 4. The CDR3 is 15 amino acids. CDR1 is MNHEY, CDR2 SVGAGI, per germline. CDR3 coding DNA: TGTGCCAGCAGACCCGGACAGGGGAGCAATCAGCCCCAGCATTTT. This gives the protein CASRPGQGSNQPQHF.

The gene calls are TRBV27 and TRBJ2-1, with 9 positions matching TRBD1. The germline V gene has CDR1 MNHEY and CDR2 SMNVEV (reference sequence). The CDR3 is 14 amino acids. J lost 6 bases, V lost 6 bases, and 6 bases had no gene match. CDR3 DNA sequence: TGTGCCAGCAGCACCGGGACAGGGCTCAATGAGCAGTTCTTC. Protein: CASSTGTGLNEQFF.

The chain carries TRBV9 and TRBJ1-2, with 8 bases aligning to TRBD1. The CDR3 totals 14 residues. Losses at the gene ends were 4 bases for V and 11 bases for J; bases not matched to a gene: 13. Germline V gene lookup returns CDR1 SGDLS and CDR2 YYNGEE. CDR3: CASSKPETGVSYTF. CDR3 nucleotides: TGTGCCAGCAGCAAACCAGAGACAGGGGTCTCTTACACCTTC.

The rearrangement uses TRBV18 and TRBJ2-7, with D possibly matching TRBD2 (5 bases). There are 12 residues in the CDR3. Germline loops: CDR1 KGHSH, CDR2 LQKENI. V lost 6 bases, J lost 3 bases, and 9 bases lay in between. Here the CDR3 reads CASSSEGYEQYF. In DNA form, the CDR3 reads TGTGCCAGCTCCTCAGAGGGCTACGAGCAGTACTTC.

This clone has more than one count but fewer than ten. CDR3 sequence reads: CASGGQSYGYTF. DNA of the CDR3: TGTGCCAGTGGCGGTCAGAGCTATGGCTACACCTTC. The rearrangement joins TRBV6-5 to TRBJ1-2; no clear D gene. CDR3 length equals 12 residues. Trimming removed 9 bases at V and 4 bases at J, with 12 bases between. Looked up from germline, CDR1 is MNHEY and CDR2 is SVGAGI.

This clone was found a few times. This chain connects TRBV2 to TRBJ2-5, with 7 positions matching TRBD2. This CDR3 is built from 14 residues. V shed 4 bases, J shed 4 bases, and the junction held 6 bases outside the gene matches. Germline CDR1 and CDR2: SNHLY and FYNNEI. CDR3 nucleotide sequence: TGTGCCAGCAGTGTTGGGCTAGCGGTAGAGACCCAGTACTTC. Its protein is CASSVGLAVETQYF.

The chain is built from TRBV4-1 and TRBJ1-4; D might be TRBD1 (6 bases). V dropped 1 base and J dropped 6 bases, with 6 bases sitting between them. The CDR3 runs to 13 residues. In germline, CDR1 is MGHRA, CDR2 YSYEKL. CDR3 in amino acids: CASSQAGDEKLFF. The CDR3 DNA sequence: TGCGCCAGCAGCCAAGCAGGGGATGAAAAACTGTTTTTT.

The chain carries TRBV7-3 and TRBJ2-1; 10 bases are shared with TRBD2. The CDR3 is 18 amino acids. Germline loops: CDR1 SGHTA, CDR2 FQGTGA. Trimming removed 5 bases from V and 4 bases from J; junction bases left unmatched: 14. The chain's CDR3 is CASSPRGAGGGPYNEQFF. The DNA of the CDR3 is TGTGCCAGCAGCCCAAGAGGAGCGGGAGGGGGACCTTACAATGAGCAGTTCTTC.

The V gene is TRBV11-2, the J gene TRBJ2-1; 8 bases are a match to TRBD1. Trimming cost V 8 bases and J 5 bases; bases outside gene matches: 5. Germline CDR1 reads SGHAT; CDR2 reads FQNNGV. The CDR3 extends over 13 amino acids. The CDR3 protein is CASAGQGNNEQFF. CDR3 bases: TGTGCCAGCGCCGGACAGGGCAACAATGAGCAGTTCTTC.

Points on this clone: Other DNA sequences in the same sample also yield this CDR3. The CDR3 DNA reads as TGCGCCAGCAGTCGAGGCAACACTGAAGCTTTCTTT. Protein: CASSRGNTEAFF. The genes are TRBV10-2 and TRBJ1-1; no firm D call. The germline CDR1 and CDR2 sequences are WSHSY and SAAADI. Trimming left V 5 bases short and J 2 bases short, with 6 bases between. The CDR3 is 12 amino acids.

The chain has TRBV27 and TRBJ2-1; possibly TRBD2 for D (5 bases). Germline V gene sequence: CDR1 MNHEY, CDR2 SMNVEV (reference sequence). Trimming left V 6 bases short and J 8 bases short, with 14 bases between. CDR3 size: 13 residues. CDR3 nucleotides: TGTGCCAGCAGGAGGGAGTCGGGCTATGAGCAGTTCTTC. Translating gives CASRRESGYEQFF.

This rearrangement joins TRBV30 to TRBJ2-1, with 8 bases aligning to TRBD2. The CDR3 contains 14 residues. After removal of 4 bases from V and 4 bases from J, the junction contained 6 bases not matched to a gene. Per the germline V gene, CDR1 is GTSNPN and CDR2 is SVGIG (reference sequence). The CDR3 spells CAWIHGTRYNEQFF. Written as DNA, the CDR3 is TGTGCCTGGATCCACGGGACTAGATACAATGAGCAGTTCTTC.